The present T cell receptor (beta chain) was sequenced within a study of PD-1 blockade in classical Hodgkin lymphoma. Autologous stem cell transplantation was followed by relapse in every patient, and brentuximab vedotin exposure varied. This CDR3 has 13 residues. V was shortened by 8 bases and J by 4 bases, with 13 bases between the two germline ends. Germline V lookup: CDR1 SNHLY, CDR2 FYNNEI. Sequencing used immunoSEQ multiplex PCR; TCRdb keeps in-frame clones, though not all of them. The data hold some 16,000 clones, with roughly 80% observed a single time. This sequence was found in a human donor with classical Hodgkin lymphoma. The material was peripheral blood mononuclear cells (PBMCs), obtained before the second cycle of nivolumab. The chain is built from TRBV2 and TRBJ2-3; tentatively, D is TRBD1 (6 bases). CDR3 in DNA: TGTGCCAGCGAGGTAGACAGGTCAGATACGCAGTATTTT. Its translation is CASEVDRSDTQYF.